This entry lists 3 T cell receptor beta chains sequenced from one sample in a study of blood T cell repertoires in COVID-19. Only in-frame clones appear in the TCRdb table, and some are missing; sequencing was by immunoSEQ multiplex PCR. This table holds approximately 290,000 clones, approximately 89% found once. The specimen was peripheral blood. The receptors originated from an older woman with acute or convalescent COVID-19.

This sequence joins TRBV24-1 and TRBJ2-1, with D possibly TRBD2 on 5 matching bases. With 2 bases removed from V and 15 bases from J, the gap between germline ends came to 10 bases. CDR1 is KGHDR and CDR2 is SFDVKD in the germline V gene. The CDR3 totals 11 residues. CDR3: CATSDSTILFF. The CDR3 region has the DNA TGTGCCACCAGTGATTCGACTATCCTGTTCTTC.

The CDR3 sequence is CASTPGGNYGYTF. CDR3 coding DNA: TGTGCCAGCACCCCAGGGGGTAACTATGGCTACACCTTC. The V call is TRBV3-1 (or the pseudogene TRBV3-2), the J call TRBJ1-2; TRBD1 matches 7 bases. CDR3 length: 13 residues. In germline, CDR1 is LGHDT, CDR2 YNNKEL (reference sequence). Trimming at V came to 7 bases and at J to 1 base, leaving 3 bases not matched to a gene.

The V and J genes are TRBV30 and TRBJ1-5, with D possibly being TRBD1 (6 bases). V gave up 3 bases and J gave up 6 bases, with 12 bases separating them. CDR1 and CDR2 from the germline V gene are GTSNPN and SVGIG (reference sequence). The CDR3 totals 13 residues. CDR3 amino acids: CAWSRGLGQPQHF. Written as DNA, the CDR3 is TGTGCCTGGAGCAGGGGTCTGGGTCAGCCCCAGCATTTT.